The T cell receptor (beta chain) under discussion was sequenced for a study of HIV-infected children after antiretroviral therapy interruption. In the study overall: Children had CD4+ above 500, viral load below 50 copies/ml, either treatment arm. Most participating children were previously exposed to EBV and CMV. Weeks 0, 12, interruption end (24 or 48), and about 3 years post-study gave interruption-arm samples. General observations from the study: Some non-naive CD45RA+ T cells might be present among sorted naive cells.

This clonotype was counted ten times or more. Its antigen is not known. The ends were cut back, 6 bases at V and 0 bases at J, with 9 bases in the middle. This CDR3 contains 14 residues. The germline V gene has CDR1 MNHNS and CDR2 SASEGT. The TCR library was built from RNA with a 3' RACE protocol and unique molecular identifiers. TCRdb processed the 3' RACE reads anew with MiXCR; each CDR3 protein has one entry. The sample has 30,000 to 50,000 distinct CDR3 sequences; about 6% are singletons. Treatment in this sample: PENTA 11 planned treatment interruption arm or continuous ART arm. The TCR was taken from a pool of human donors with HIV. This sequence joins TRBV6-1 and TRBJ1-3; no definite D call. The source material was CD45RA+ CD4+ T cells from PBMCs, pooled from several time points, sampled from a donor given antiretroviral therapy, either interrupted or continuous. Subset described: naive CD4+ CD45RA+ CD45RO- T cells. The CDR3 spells CASRAPFSGNTIYF. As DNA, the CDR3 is TGTGCCAGCAGAGCTCCGTTCTCTGGAAACACCATATATTTT.